This T cell receptor beta chain was sequenced for a study of blood T cell repertoires in COVID-19 (dated by TCRdb to 2020 to 2021). In the study overall: The collaborator samples originated in the United States, Italy and Spain and spanned the acute and convalescent phases of COVID-19. The material from the prospective study consisted of cDNA or gDNA derived from T cells, B-cell-depleted T cells, or PBMCs. Subjects who had been exposed to COVID-19, were actively infected with it, or had recovered from it provided the deeply sampled blood TCRbeta repertoires that made up the dataset. The repertoires were released in a freely available public database intended as a resource for research on the immune response to SARS-CoV-2. The samples were drawn from the first 160 participants of the ongoing ImmuneRACE study and from 1,254 subjects provided by 6 global collaborators. The sample metadata nearly always contained a de-identified subject ID, COVID-19 status, age in years and sex. HLA class I and class II types, where available, came from metadata supplied by the sample provider rather than from assay-based typing. Findings and caveats that apply to the study as a whole: The amount of clinical and demographic metadata varied by source and participant and was provided uncurated.

Concerning this clone: There is no known antigen for this receptor. Base qualities are missing; no much larger clone stands one base away.

TCRbeta CDR3 regions were amplified from genomic DNA by means of the immunoSEQ Assay, a bias-controlled multiplex PCR. As for the authors' bioinformatics: Nucleated cell counts per sample were estimated from amplification of reference gene primers within the assay. To quantify the absolute abundance of each unique TCRbeta CDR3 rearrangement, sequence reads were collapsed and filtered. For each sample, productive Simpson clonality was calculated as the square root of Simpson's diversity index across productive rearrangements. Here the immuneACCESS table is served through TCRdb, limited to in-frame sequences with V and J called. Missing clones are a known gap in these copies; in checked studies unresolved V genes cover under half, and the rest lacks a known reason. The V and J calls and clone size were taken over from that table, and D and trimming were inferred from the DNA. The sample yields approximately 330,000 clones; around 86% were counted once. Around 4.5% of the sample comes from the top ten.

In the prospective study, participants were roughly 18 to 100 years old, resided in fewer than 25 geographic areas of the United States, and were enrolled through a virtual design. To assign participants to cohorts, the prospective study relied on clinical history that participants themselves reported in a screening survey and a study questionnaire. Mobile phlebotomists in the prospective study collected whole blood, serum and a nasopharyngeal or oropharyngeal swab from every participant. Participants in the prospective study had the option to provide additional blood draws and questionnaires over a 2-month period. Blood samples from the prospective study were shipped frozen or at room temperature prior to DNA extraction. The germline V gene supplies CDR1 LGHNT and CDR2 FRNRAP. The CDR3 measures 18 amino acids from cysteine to phenylalanine. This entry keeps only the CDR3 DNA: 54 bases, framed from base 1. Trimming takes 5 bases off V and 0 bases off J; junction bases not matched to a gene: 10.

Sequences were obtained from PBMCs or T cells enriched from blood (not recorded which). The chain joins TRBV12-5 to TRBJ1-3; 10 bases in the middle match TRBD1. The origin of this receptor is a woman aged 40 to 50 with acute COVID-19. Read as DNA, the sequence is TGTGCTAGTGGTCCATCCGTGCGGACAGGGGGCTCTGGAAACACCATATATTTT. Its translation is CASGPSVRTGGSGNTIYF.